The 31 T cell receptor beta chains below were found in one sample sequenced in a study of radiotherapy plus CTLA-4 blockade in lung cancer. Using immunoSEQ multiplex PCR, the repertoire was profiled, and TCRdb retains in-frame clones only, with some absent. The table has 52,000 or so clones, approximately 84% seen once. The sample here was peripheral blood, taken from a patient treated with radiotherapy plus ipilimumab. These receptors all stem from a human donor with non-small cell lung cancer whose response to radiotherapy plus ipilimumab could not be evaluated.

V is TRBV27 and J is TRBJ2-3; 8 bases fit TRBD2. From germline, CDR1 is MNHEY and CDR2 SMNVEV (reference sequence). The CDR3 has 14 residues. Trimming took 6 bases from V and 2 from J; bases not matched to a gene: 4. The CDR3 nucleotides read TGTGCCAGCAGGGAGCGGGGGCTCACAGATACGCAGTATTTT. Encoded protein: CASRERGLTDTQYF.

The chain links TRBV7-2 to TRBJ2-1, with D maybe TRBD1 (6 bases). Trimming took off 5 bases at V and 2 bases at J, with 10 bases between the two ends. The CDR3 runs to 14 residues. The V gene's germline CDR1 is SGHTA and CDR2 FQGNSA. The CDR3 is CASSPRTAYNEQFF. CDR3 sequence (DNA): TGTGCCAGCAGCCCTCGGACAGCCTACAATGAGCAGTTCTTC.

V is TRBV9 and J is TRBJ1-2; D unresolved. Germline V CDR1 and CDR2: SGDLS, YYNGEE. The CDR3 covers 15 residues. V lost 3 bases and J 2 bases, leaving 14 bases between the germline ends. The CDR3 region has the DNA TGTGCCAGCAGCGCCGGCGACGGGATCAACTATGGCTACACCTTC. Its protein product is CASSAGDGINYGYTF.

Only a few counts were recorded for this clone. The chain employs TRBV11-2 and TRBJ1-3; a weak D match, TRBD1 (5 bases). The CDR3 contains 15 residues. The germline CDR1 and CDR2 sequences are SGHAT and FQNNGV. V lost 7 bases and J 4 bases, leaving 17 bases between the germline ends. DNA for the CDR3: TGTGCCAGCACCCCGGGGGGGGGTGCAGGAAACACCATATATTTT. The encoded protein is CASTPGGGAGNTIYF.

V gene TRBV11-2 combines with J gene TRBJ2-3; 11 positions match TRBD1. Germline trimming cut 5 bases from V and 3 bases from J; bases unmatched to any gene: 4. Germline V gene lookup returns CDR1 SGHAT and CDR2 FQNNGV. The CDR3 has 15 amino acids. The CDR3 DNA follows: TGTGCCAGCAGCCTGGACAGGGGGCAAACAGATACGCAGTATTTT. Protein product: CASSLDRGQTDTQYF. The variable domain in full, completed from reference TRBV11-2 and TRBJ2-3, reads EAGVAQSPRYKIIEKRQSVAFWCNPISGHATLYWYQQILGQGPKLLIQFQNNGVVDDSQLPKDRFSAERLKGVDSTLKIQPAKLEDSAVYLCASSLDRGQTDTQYFGPGTRLTVL.

The chain combines TRBV5-6 with TRBJ1-5; D is possibly TRBD1 (5 bases). Germline V gene lookup returns CDR1 SGHDT and CDR2 YYEEEE. Trimming took 3 bases from V and 2 from J, leaving 15 bases between them. The CDR3 runs 16 residues. CDR3 sequence: CASSWSQGSGNQPQHF. CDR3 DNA sequence: TGTGCCAGCAGCTGGAGTCAGGGATCGGGCAATCAGCCCCAGCATTTT.

This chain links TRBV10-3 with TRBJ1-5; D remains ambiguous. CDR1 ENHRY and CDR2 SYGVKD come from the germline V gene. CDR3 length equals 16 residues. Trimming stripped 0 bases from V and 0 bases from J, with 9 bases between. CDR3 residues: CAISESSGISNQPQHF. DNA of the CDR3: TGTGCCATCAGTGAGTCGTCCGGGATTAGCAATCAGCCCCAGCATTTT.

The rearrangement uses TRBV2 and TRBJ1-1; D possibly corresponds to TRBD1 (5 bases). The V end was cut by 6 bases, the J end by 9 bases, with 23 bases between. Germline V gene sequence: CDR1 SNHLY, CDR2 FYNNEI. This CDR3 comprises 15 residues. The CDR3 DNA reads TGTGCCAGCAGCGGTAGCCCGGGGGGAATTGCCAAAGCTTTCTTT. It yields the protein CASSGSPGGIAKAFF. The full variable domain, with the rest looked up from reference TRBV2 and TRBJ1-1, is EPEVTQTPSHQVTQMGQEVILRCVPISNHLYFYWYRQILGQKVEFLVSFYNNEISEKSEIFDDQFSVERPDGSNFTLKIRSTKLEDSAMYFCASSGSPGGIAKAFFGQGTRLTVV.

The chain combines TRBV19 with TRBJ1-2; TRBD1 is a possible D gene (5 bases). Germline V lookup: CDR1 LNHDA, CDR2 SQIVND (reference sequence). Trimming left V 1 base short and J 6 bases short, with 12 bases between. The CDR3 consists of 14 residues. The CDR3 is CASSIAAGSDGYTF. The CDR3 DNA is TGTGCCAGTAGTATAGCGGCAGGGTCCGATGGCTACACCTTC.

The V gene is TRBV28, the J gene TRBJ1-2; 10 bases line up with TRBD1. The CDR3 sequence is 13 residues long. The junction had 5 bases not matched to a gene; V was cut back by 5 bases and J by 8 bases. The germline V gene encodes CDR1 MDHEN and CDR2 SYDVKM. This CDR3 is CASSPTGGRGYTF. DNA for the CDR3: TGTGCCAGCAGTCCGACAGGGGGCAGGGGCTACACCTTC.

In this sample, this clone is medium-sized. The V gene is TRBV6-5, the J gene TRBJ2-1; TRBD2 matches 7 bases. V shed 0 bases, J shed 6 bases, and the junction held 8 bases outside the gene matches. The germline V gene has CDR1 MNHEY and CDR2 SVGAGI. This CDR3 comprises 16 residues. The CDR3 nucleotides read TGTGCCAGCAGTTACTCTGGGGGGGAGGTGAGCAATGAGCAGTTCTTC. Translating it yields CASSYSGGEVSNEQFF.

The gene calls are TRBV7-2 and TRBJ2-1; maybe TRBD2 (7 bases). The ends were cut back, 5 bases at V and 4 bases at J, with 15 bases in the middle. The CDR3 runs 15 residues. Looked up from germline, CDR1 is SGHTA and CDR2 is FQGNSA. The CDR3 region is CASSAPGGQYNEQFF. The CDR3, as DNA: TGTGCCAGCAGCGCCCCCGGGGGGCAATACAATGAGCAGTTCTTC.

In this sample, this clone turned up a few times. The CDR3 protein is CASSQAPSGGGPDTQYF. As DNA, the CDR3 is TGCGCCAGCAGCCAGGCCCCTAGCGGGGGGGGGCCAGATACGCAGTATTTT. The V gene is TRBV4-3, the J gene TRBJ2-3; 12 nucleotides line up with TRBD2. The CDR3 extends over 17 amino acids. Germline lookup yields CDR1 LGHNA and CDR2 YSLEER. V lost 3 bases, J lost 4 bases, and 8 bases stayed unmatched.

The chain links TRBV27 to TRBJ2-5; 12 bases fit TRBD2. Germline CDR1 reads MNHEY; CDR2 reads SMNVEV (reference sequence). This CDR3 contains 17 residues. Germline trimming cut 6 bases from V and 4 bases from J; bases unmatched to any gene: 12. CDR3 bases: TGTGCCAGCAGCTCCACTAGCGGGGGGACCGGAAGAGAGACCCAGTACTTC. Its translation: CASSSTSGGTGRETQYF.

This sequence joins TRBV14 and TRBJ1-1, with 7 bases aligning to TRBD1. The CDR3 spans 15 residues. The trim removed 4 bases at V and 1 base at J, leaving 6 bases unmatched. Germline V lookup: CDR1 SGHDN, CDR2 FVKESK. The CDR3 DNA follows: TGTGCCAGCAGCCCTCAGGGACAGCCGAACACTGAAGCTTTCTTT. Translated: CASSPQGQPNTEAFF.

V is TRBV15 and J is TRBJ2-1; TRBD2 is a possible D gene (6 bases). Trimming took off 1 base at V and 4 bases at J, with 17 bases between the two ends. This CDR3 spans 17 amino acids. Looked up from germline, CDR1 is LNHNV and CDR2 is YYDKDF (reference sequence). CDR3 residues: CATSRGTGDGFYNEQFF. The CDR3 nucleotides are TGTGCCACCAGCAGAGGAACGGGAGACGGATTTTACAATGAGCAGTTCTTC. Filled out from reference TRBV15 and TRBJ2-1, the complete variable domain reads DAMVIQNPRYQVTQFGKPVTLSCSQTLNHNVMYWYQQKSSQAPKLLFHYYDKDFNNEADTPDNFQSRRPNTSFCFLDIRSPGLGDTAMYLCATSRGTGDGFYNEQFFGPGTRLTVL.

The rearrangement links TRBV18 to TRBJ1-1; D ambiguous. The V end was cut by 4 bases, the J end by 1 base, with 10 bases between. Germline CDR1 KGHSH, CDR2 LQKENI. CDR3 size: 14 residues. The CDR3 DNA sequence: TGTGCCAGCTCACGGGAGGGAGGGAACACTGAAGCTTTCTTT. Protein sequence: CASSREGGNTEAFF. Based on the CDR3 plus reference TRBV18 and TRBJ1-1, the full variable domain is NAGVMQNPRHLVRRRGQEARLRCSPMKGHSHVYWYRQLPEEGLKFMVYLQKENIIDESGMPKERFSAEFPKEGPSILRIQQVVRGDSAAYFCASSREGGNTEAFFGQGTRLTVV.

The V gene is TRBV5-6, the J gene TRBJ1-2; no reliable D call. Germline-derived CDR1 and CDR2 are SGHDT and YYEEEE. There are 15 residues in the CDR3. V was trimmed by 1 base and J by 0 bases, leaving 10 bases between them. The CDR3 DNA is TGTGCCAGCAGCTTGAATGCGGGTTCTAACTATGGCTACACCTTC. It specifies CASSLNAGSNYGYTF.

The chain has TRBV2 and TRBJ1-1; D gene ambiguous. The germline gives CDR1 SNHLY, CDR2 FYNNEI. The CDR3 loop spans 12 amino acids. Trimming removed 7 bases at V and 6 bases at J, with 12 bases between. CDR3 residues: CASTVLPSEAFF. CDR3 DNA: TGTGCCAGCACCGTCCTACCGTCTGAAGCTTTCTTT.

The J gene is TRBJ2-3, the V gene TRBV9; 7 bases map to TRBD2. The V and J ends lost 0 bases and 0 bases, in that order; junction bases with no gene match: 4. The germline CDR1 and CDR2 sequences are SGDLS and YYNGEE. This CDR3 has 16 amino acids. DNA of the CDR3: TGTGCCAGCAGCGTAGTACGCGGGGGTAGCACAGATACGCAGTATTTT. This translates into CASSVVRGGSTDTQYF.

J is TRBJ1-2 and V is TRBV11-2; D is unclear. Germline CDR1 is SGHAT and CDR2 is FQNNGV. V lost 4 bases and J 7 bases, leaving 7 bases between the germline ends. The CDR3 has 11 residues. The CDR3 reads CASSSSGGYTF. DNA of the CDR3: TGTGCCAGCAGCTCCAGTGGTGGCTACACCTTC.

The J gene is TRBJ2-3, the V gene TRBV5-4; D is possibly TRBD2 (5 bases). V lost 2 bases and J 0 bases, leaving 13 bases between the germline ends. Germline V gene sequence: CDR1 SGHNT, CDR2 YYREEE (reference sequence). This CDR3 contains 16 residues. The DNA for the CDR3 is TGTGCCAGCAGCTTCAAGACGGGATCTAGCACAGATACGCAGTATTTT. The encoded protein is CASSFKTGSSTDTQYF.

The chain has TRBV4-3 and TRBJ1-2, with D unresolved. Trimming removed 0 bases from V and 5 bases from J, with 16 bases in between. Germline V gene sequence: CDR1 LGHNA, CDR2 YSLEER. The CDR3 runs to 16 residues. CDR3 sequence reads: CASSQDLGDPGYGYTF. In nucleotides, the CDR3 is TGCGCCAGCAGCCAAGATCTTGGAGACCCTGGTTATGGCTACACCTTC.

This sequence joins TRBV7-9 and TRBJ2-7; the D is unclear. The CDR3 consists of 14 residues. V was shortened by 4 bases and J by 2 bases, with 12 bases between the two germline ends. Germline V gene lookup returns CDR1 SEHNR and CDR2 FQNEAQ (reference sequence). CDR3 sequence (DNA): TGTGCCAGCAGCTCCGTACAGTGGGCCTACGAGCAGTACTTC. This sequence encodes CASSSVQWAYEQYF. The variable domain in full, completed from reference TRBV7-9 and TRBJ2-7, reads DTGVSQNPRHKITKRGQNVTFRCDPISEHNRLYWYRQTLGQGPEFLTYFQNEAQLEKSRLLSDRFSAERPKGSFSTLEIQRTEQGDSAMYLCASSSVQWAYEQYFGPGTRLTVT.

The rearrangement uses TRBV18 and TRBJ1-5; 10 positions agree with TRBD1. Germline assignment: CDR1 KGHSH and CDR2 LQKENI. Trimming cost V 6 bases and J 4 bases; bases outside gene matches: 9. The length of the CDR3 is 16 residues. This CDR3 reads CASSSHPGQGNQPQHF. CDR3 DNA: TGTGCCAGCTCGTCTCACCCGGGACAGGGGAATCAGCCCCAGCATTTT.

V and J are TRBV6-1 and TRBJ2-1; TRBD2 agrees at 8 bases. Germline-derived CDR1 and CDR2 are MNHNS and SASEGT. V gave up 6 bases and J gave up 0 bases; unmatched junction bases: 4. The CDR3 sequence is 15 residues long. CDR3 sequence: CASRGAGGSYNEQFF. In DNA, the CDR3 is TGTGCCAGCAGGGGGGCGGGGGGCTCCTACAATGAGCAGTTCTTC.

The chain uses TRBV2 and TRBJ1-2; TRBD1 agrees at 8 bases. The V gene's germline CDR1 is SNHLY and CDR2 FYNNEI. J was trimmed by 7 bases and V by 6 bases; bases with no gene match: 10. CDR3 length: 14 amino acids. CDR3 loop: CASRATGELGGYTF. The CDR3, as DNA: TGTGCCAGCAGGGCGACAGGGGAGTTGGGTGGCTACACCTTC.

The V gene is TRBV5-6, the J gene TRBJ2-3, with D hard to call. This CDR3 comprises 12 residues. CDR1 and CDR2 from the germline V gene are SGHDT and YYEEEE. Trimming cost V 2 bases and J 4 bases, with 5 bases left between them. CDR3 protein: CASSFIADTQYF. The DNA for the CDR3 is TGTGCCAGCAGCTTTATAGCAGATACGCAGTATTTT.

The rearrangement links TRBV7-6 to TRBJ1-5, with TRBD1 matching over 7 bases. Germline CDR1 and CDR2: SGHVS and FNYEAQ. V dropped 5 bases and J dropped 4; count of bases not matched to a gene: 5. The CDR3 runs 14 residues. CDR3 in amino acids: CASSPGTANQPQHF. CDR3 DNA: TGTGCCAGCAGCCCTGGGACAGCTAATCAGCCCCAGCATTTT. Full variable domain (outside the CDR3, taken from reference TRBV7-6 and TRBJ1-5): GAGVSQSPRYKVTKRGQDVALRCDPISGHVSLYWYRQALGQGPEFLTYFNYEAQQDKSGLPNDRFSAERPEGSISTLTIQRTEQRDSAMYRCASSPGTANQPQHFGDGTRLSIL.

This chain joins TRBV6-5 and TRBJ2-7; D unclear. The germline V and J ends were trimmed by 5 bases and 0 bases, with 14 bases remaining between them. Germline CDR1 MNHEY, CDR2 SVGAGI. The CDR3 spans 15 residues. The CDR3 region is CASSPAGPSSYEQYF. The DNA for the CDR3 is TGTGCCAGCAGTCCGGCTGGGCCGTCCTCCTACGAGCAGTACTTC.

The chain carries TRBV6-6 and TRBJ1-2; 10 nucleotides match TRBD1. This CDR3 comprises 15 residues. Germline CDR1 is MNHNY and CDR2 is SVGAGI (reference sequence). Trimming at V came to 0 bases and at J to 7 bases, leaving 5 bases not matched to a gene. The CDR3 DNA follows: TGTGCCAGCAGTTACTCGGGGACAGGGGCCCGTGGCTACACCTTC. Its translation is CASSYSGTGARGYTF.